The table lists the clone carrying this T cell receptor beta chain with a few counts. The germline V gene has CDR1 SNHLY and CDR2 FYNNEI. Trimming took 5 bases from V and 1 from J; bases not matched to a gene: 4. The CDR3 contains 15 residues. The data stem from a study of blood T cells in healthy people across ages. Alongside a J-beta primer mix, a sample-barcoded 5' primer served in a second PCR lasting roughly 6 to 12 cycles. A template-switch adaptor containing 12 random nucleotides labeled each cDNA molecule. Via MiXCR, TCRdb re-called the 5' RACE reads, giving one row per CDR3 protein. The repertoire holds some 1.5 million distinct CDR3 sequences, approximately 28% seen once, with roughly 8.2% in the top ten.

The chain combines TRBV2 with TRBJ2-3; 9 bases are shared with TRBD2. This TCR derives from a woman between 25 and 40 years old in good health. The sequencing sample was made of blood. The chain's CDR3 is CASSPQREGTDTQYF. As DNA, the CDR3 is TGTGCCAGCAGTCCCCAGCGGGAGGGCACAGATACGCAGTATTTT.